Listed below are T cell receptor beta chains from one sample, sequenced in a study of regulatory T cells in long-lasting Graves disease. TCRdb itself ran the multiplex PCR reads through MiXCR, one entry per CDR3 protein. The sample has over 650,000 distinct CDR3 sequences; 25% to 35% are singletons. Sequencing used peripheral blood mononuclear cells (PBMCs), obtained when the disease was refractory, from a patient treated with antithyroid drugs. The source of these receptors is a female donor with Graves disease. Both conserved end residues are part of each CDR3. Each record gives: clone size, J gene, D gene, V gene, CDR3 DNA, CDR3 protein. D genes are given only for firm matches. Expanded clones get a size class; other rows say once, few or many, or leave the size out.

>once|TRBJ2-1|-|TRBV11-2
TGTGCCAGCAGCTTAGGGTTGGGCGGGTACTACAATGAGCAGTTCTTC
CASSLGLGGYYNEQFF
>once|TRBJ2-5|TRBD2|TRBV9
TGTGCCAGCAGCGTAGCTCGACGGGAGGGCATAAAGACCCAGTACTTC
CASSVARREGIKTQYF
>once|TRBJ1-2|-|TRBV29-1
TGCAGCGTGCGGACAAACTATGGCTACACCTTC
CSVRTNYGYTF
>many|TRBJ1-5|-|TRBV12-3/TRBV12-4
TGTGCCAGCAACTCGGGACAAGGGTACAATCAGCCCCAGCATTTT
CASNSGQGYNQPQHF
>many|TRBJ1-6|-|TRBV27
TGTGCCAGCAGTGCTGGACCCCAGGTTCACCTCCACTTT
CASSAGPQVHLHF
>-|TRBJ2-3|-|TRBV20-1
TGCAGTGCTAGAGAGGGACCGCGGGGCACAGATACGCAGTATTTT
CSAREGPRGTDTQYF
>few|TRBJ1-4|TRBD1|TRBV3-1
TGTGCCAGCAGCCAAGACAGCCTCAGGGGGCGAGCTAATGAAAAACTGTTTTTT
CASSQDSLRGRANEKLFF
>few|TRBJ1-5|TRBD1|TRBV7-9
TGTGCCAGCAGCCGACAGGGACAGAGTCAGCCCCAGCATTTT
CASSRQGQSQPQHF
>many|TRBJ1-1|-|TRBV28
TGTGCCAGCAGTTTATCCGTCGGAGTGATGAACACTGAAGCTTTCTTT
CASSLSVGVMNTEAFF
>few|TRBJ1-3|-|TRBV6-5
TGTGCCAGCAGTTACAACTCAAACTCTGGAAACACCATATATTTT
CASSYNSNSGNTIYF
>few|TRBJ1-4|-|TRBV15
TGTGCCACCAGCAGATTGGGACTTCCCGCAACTAATGAAAAACTGTTTTTT
CATSRLGLPATNEKLFF
>few|TRBJ1-4|-|TRBV18
TGTGCCAGCTCTTTGGTCCCAACTAATGAAAAACTGTTTTTT
CASSLVPTNEKLFF
>-|TRBJ1-2|-|TRBV29-1
TGCAGCGTCGGGACCTTTATTTCGGCAGGAGCTAACTATGGCTACACCTTC
CSVGTFISAGANYGYTF
>-|TRBJ1-1|TRBD1|TRBV11-2
TGTGCCAGCAGCTTATCGGACAGGGCGAACACTGAAGCTTTCTTT
CASSLSDRANTEAFF
>-|TRBJ2-5|-|TRBV12-5
TGTGCTAGTGCCCTACAGGGATCTACCCAAGAGACCCAGTACTTC
CASALQGSTQETQYF
>-|TRBJ2-7|-|TRBV11-2
TGTGCCAGCAGCCTACCAGGGACTGACTACGAGCAGTACTTC
CASSLPGTDYEQYF
>-|TRBJ2-1|-|TRBV20-1
TGCAGTACGGGACACTACAATGAGCAGTTCTTC
CSTGHYNEQFF
>-|TRBJ2-3|-|TRBV2
TGTGCCAGCAGTGAATGGACGAGTGTGGCCACAGATACGCAGTATTTT
CASSEWTSVATDTQYF
>few|TRBJ1-5|-|TRBV6-1
TGTGCCAGCAGTCATGCACAGCCCCAGCATTTT
CASSHAQPQHF
>many|TRBJ1-1|-|TRBV20-1
TGCAGTGCTAGAGTGTCCTACACTGAAGCTTTCTTT
CSARVSYTEAFF
>-|TRBJ1-1|-|TRBV5-1
TGTGCCAGCAGCCCGACCTGGGTAGGGGGGCCTGAAGCTTTCTTT
CASSPTWVGGPEAFF
>-|TRBJ1-5|-|TRBV18
TGTGCCAGCTCACCAAGGAACTCGGATCAGCCCCAGCATTTT
CASSPRNSDQPQHF
>many|TRBJ1-1|-|TRBV28
TGTGCCAGCAGTTTTACCGGGGTTTGGACTGAAGCTTTCTTT
CASSFTGVWTEAFF
>few|TRBJ1-1|-|TRBV25-1
TGTGCCAGCAGTGAGTGGGGTGGGGATTTCACTGAAGCTTTCTTT
CASSEWGGDFTEAFF